One T cell receptor beta chain is described in this entry. Its antigen remains undetermined. No much larger clonotype is one base removed from it; base qualities were not supplied. The library was made by the immunoSEQ multiplex PCR assay. Drawn from immuneACCESS, this table holds only the in-frame rearrangements with V and J called that TCRdb kept. Clones are partly lost; checked studies trace under half to an unresolved V gene and leave the rest unexplained. This sample holds some 3,100 clones; approximately 84% were observed only once. Together, the top ten hold around 4% of the sample. Spanning cysteine to phenylalanine, the CDR3 consists of 12 amino acids. Of all the DNA, just the CDR3 is kept, 36 bases in frame from base 1. The germline V end is reduced by 10 bases and the J end by 7 bases; junction bases left unmatched: 7. The germline V gene specifies LGHNA as CDR1 and YNFKEQ as CDR2. Focal radiation therapy combined with CTLA-4 blockade (ipilimumab) was tested in patients with chemo-refractory metastatic non-small-cell lung cancer.

The sample is drawn from a study of radiotherapy plus CTLA-4 blockade in lung cancer (dated by TCRdb to the late 2010s). About the investigation overall: Objective responses were observed in around 20% of enrolled patients, and disease control was achieved in roughly 30%. General study outcomes and caveats: After treatment with radiotherapy and ipilimumab, TCR clones that originated in tumors expanded in peripheral blood. Early dynamic changes in blood T cell clones, together with increased serum interferon-beta after radiation, were reported as the strongest predictors of response.

The sequence was obtained from a human donor with non-small cell lung cancer that progressed on radiotherapy plus ipilimumab. The input for sequencing was tumor tissue, taken from a patient treated with radiotherapy plus ipilimumab. This chain is built from TRBV4-2 and TRBJ2-1, and 7 bases in between align with TRBD2. The CDR3 loop reads CATRTSENEQFF. The bases are TGTGCCACCCGGACTAGTGAGAATGAGCAGTTCTTC.